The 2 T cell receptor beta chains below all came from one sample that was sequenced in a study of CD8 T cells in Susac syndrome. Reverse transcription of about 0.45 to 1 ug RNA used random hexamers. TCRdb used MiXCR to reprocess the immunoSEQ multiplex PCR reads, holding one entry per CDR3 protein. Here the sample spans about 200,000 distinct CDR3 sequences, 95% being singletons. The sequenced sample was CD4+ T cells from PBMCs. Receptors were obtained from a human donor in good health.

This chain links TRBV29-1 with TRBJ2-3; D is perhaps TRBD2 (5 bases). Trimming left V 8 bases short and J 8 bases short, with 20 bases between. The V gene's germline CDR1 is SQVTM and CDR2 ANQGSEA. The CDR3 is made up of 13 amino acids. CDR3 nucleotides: TGCAGCCGCCCGCGGAGGTGTTATGTTACGCAGTATTTT. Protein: CSRPRRCYVTQYF.

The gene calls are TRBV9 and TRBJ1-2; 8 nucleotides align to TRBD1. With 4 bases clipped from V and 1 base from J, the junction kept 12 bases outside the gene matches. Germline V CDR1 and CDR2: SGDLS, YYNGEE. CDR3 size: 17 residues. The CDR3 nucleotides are TGTGCCAGCAGCACACCTACCGACAGGGGAGGTAACTATGGCTACACCTTC. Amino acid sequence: CASSTPTDRGGNYGYTF.